Listed here are 28 T cell receptor beta chains from one sample, sequenced in a study of blood T cell repertoires in COVID-19. The table came from immunoSEQ multiplex PCR; TCRdb's copy has only in-frame clones and leaves some out. The top ten clones hold 14% to 15% of a sample with roughly 53,000 clones, 70% to 85% of them seen once. Material: peripheral blood. The receptors originated from a human donor in a cohort sampled during active COVID-19.

The V call is TRBV2, the J call TRBJ1-1; TRBD1 might be the D (6 bases). Trimming pared 6 bases from V and 0 bases from J, leaving 14 bases between. The CDR3 covers 15 residues. CDR1 SNHLY and CDR2 FYNNEI come from the germline V gene. In DNA form, the CDR3 reads TGTGCCAGCAGACTTAGACAGGTCATGAACACTGAAGCTTTCTTT. Residues: CASRLRQVMNTEAFF.

The chain links TRBV4-3 to TRBJ2-7, with 7 bases matching TRBD2. Germline assignment: CDR1 LGHNA and CDR2 YSLEER. J gave up 0 bases and V 2 bases, and 10 bases lay outside the gene matches. The CDR3 length is 17 residues. CDR3 in DNA: TGCGCCAGCAGCCAAAGTCTACCGGGACTATACTCCTACGAGCAGTACTTC. It yields the protein CASSQSLPGLYSYEQYF.

The J gene is TRBJ1-2, the V gene TRBV7-8; TRBD1 is a possible D gene (5 bases). The CDR3 totals 14 residues. Per the germline V gene, CDR1 is SGHVS and CDR2 is FQNEAQ. Trimming removed 5 bases at V and 7 bases at J, with 17 bases between. The CDR3 DNA sequence: TGTGCCAGCAGCCCCGGGGGGAGGGAGGGTGGCTACACCTTC. Translated: CASSPGGREGGYTF.

The chain employs TRBV7-8 and TRBJ2-3; no clear D gene. Germline CDR1 SGHVS, CDR2 FQNEAQ. Trimming took 5 bases from V and 6 from J, leaving 6 bases between them. The CDR3 covers 11 residues. DNA for the CDR3: TGTGCCAGCAGCCCCGTTGATACGCAGTATTTT. This encodes CASSPVDTQYF.

The chain recombines TRBV10-3 with TRBJ2-6, with D uncertain. V lost 3 bases and J lost 0, with 6 bases in between. Germline values: CDR1 ENHRY, CDR2 SYGVKD. The CDR3 length is 15 residues. This chain's CDR3 is CAISDYGSGANVLTF. DNA for the CDR3: TGTGCCATCAGTGACTACGGCTCTGGGGCCAACGTCCTGACTTTC.

This rearrangement joins TRBV11-2 to TRBJ2-1; no reliable D call. V lost 0 bases, J lost 0 bases, and 6 bases lay in between. The germline CDR1 and CDR2 sequences are SGHAT and FQNNGV. This CDR3 has 15 amino acids. The CDR3 bases are TGTGCCAGCAGCTTAGACTTGAGCTCCTACAATGAGCAGTTCTTC. Its protein product is CASSLDLSSYNEQFF.

The genes are TRBV5-6 and TRBJ2-5; the match to TRBD1 covers 8 bases. The CDR3 has 15 amino acids. With 0 bases clipped from V and 5 bases from J, the junction kept 6 bases outside the gene matches. Germline V gives CDR1 SGHDT, CDR2 YYEEEE. The CDR3 loop is CASSLEAGGRETQYF. The CDR3 DNA reads TGTGCCAGCAGCTTGGAGGCAGGGGGCAGGGAGACCCAGTACTTC. The variable domain in full, with the rest retrieved from reference TRBV5-6 and TRBJ2-5, is DAGVTQSPTHLIKTRGQQVTLRCSPKSGHDTVSWYQQALGQGPQFIFQYYEEEERQRGNFPDRFSGHQFPNYSSELNVNALLLGDSALYLCASSLEAGGRETQYFGPGTRLLVL.

The table lists this clone with a count of one. The rearrangement uses TRBV7-6 and TRBJ2-7; maybe TRBD1 (5 bases). Looked up from germline, CDR1 is SGHVS and CDR2 is FNYEAQ. This CDR3 is 14 amino acids long. Trimming removed 2 bases at V and 2 bases at J, with 10 bases between. CDR3: CASSLSLGAYEQYF. Here the CDR3 DNA reads TGTGCCAGCAGCTTATCCTTAGGGGCCTACGAGCAGTACTTC.

V and J are TRBV5-8 and TRBJ2-7; 7 bases are a match to TRBD1. CDR3 length: 13 residues. In germline, CDR1 is SGHTS, CDR2 YDEGEE. With V trimmed by 4 bases and J by 4 bases, 5 bases remained unmatched. CDR3 region: CASSRNRGYEQYF. CDR3 coding DNA: TGTGCCAGCAGCCGGAACAGGGGTTACGAGCAGTACTTC.

The chain joins TRBV7-9 to TRBJ2-7, with D maybe TRBD2 (6 bases). CDR1 SEHNR and CDR2 FQNEAQ come from the germline V gene (reference sequence). V lost 3 bases and J 1 base, leaving 16 bases between the germline ends. CDR3 length: 16 residues. This CDR3 is CASSFTGGSLSYEQYF. Here the CDR3 DNA reads TGTGCCAGCAGCTTTACTGGGGGGAGCCTTTCCTACGAGCAGTACTTC.

The gene calls are TRBV19 and TRBJ2-1; 7 bases agree with TRBD1. The CDR3 is made up of 14 amino acids. Germline loops: CDR1 LNHDA, CDR2 SQIVND (reference sequence). Germline trimming cut 8 bases from V and 0 bases from J; bases unmatched to any gene: 4. The CDR3 region is CASARQGSYNEQFF. CDR3 bases: TGTGCCAGTGCCCGACAGGGCTCCTACAATGAGCAGTTCTTC.

This clone is a singleton in its sample. The J gene is TRBJ2-7, the V gene TRBV9; TRBD2 agrees at 13 bases. The CDR3 loop spans 16 amino acids. Trimming took 2 bases from V and 5 from J; bases not matched to a gene: 7. Looked up from germline, CDR1 is SGDLS and CDR2 is YYNGEE. The CDR3 is CASSVDGLAGVDEQYF. The DNA of the CDR3 is TGTGCCAGCAGCGTTGACGGACTAGCGGGAGTAGACGAGCAGTACTTC.

The chain links TRBV30 to TRBJ2-5; 9 nucleotides match TRBD2. CDR3 length: 16 amino acids. V was pared by 3 bases and J by 2 bases, with 10 bases of the junction left unmatched. Germline assignment: CDR1 GTSNPN and CDR2 SVGIG (reference sequence). As DNA, the CDR3 is TGTGCCTGGAGACCCTCCGGGGCGGGGGGGCAAGAGACCCAGTACTTC. This translates into CAWRPSGAGGQETQYF. Based on the CDR3 plus reference TRBV30 and TRBJ2-5, the full variable domain is SQTIHQWPATLVQPVGSPLSLECTVEGTSNPNLYWYRQAAGRGLQLLFYSVGIGQISSEVPQNLSASRPQDRQFILSSKKLLLSDSGFYLCAWRPSGAGGQETQYFGPGTRLLVL.

This chain connects TRBV3-1 (or the pseudogene TRBV3-2) to TRBJ1-6; 7 bases align to TRBD1. This CDR3 is 22 amino acids long. V dropped 0 bases and J dropped 3; count of bases not matched to a gene: 20. Per the germline V gene, CDR1 is LGHDT and CDR2 is YNNKEL (reference sequence). The CDR3 region is CASSQDSPGQRTLGLYNSPLHF. The CDR3 DNA sequence: TGTGCCAGCAGCCAAGATTCCCCGGGACAGCGAACCCTTGGTCTCTATAATTCACCCCTCCACTTT.

The chain combines TRBV10-3 with TRBJ2-6; 10 bases match TRBD1. The length of the CDR3 is 19 residues. V trimming: 4 bases; J trimming: 0 bases; junction bases outside the gene matches: 9. The V gene's germline CDR1 is ENHRY and CDR2 SYGVKD. In DNA, the CDR3 is TGTGCCATCAGTGGGGTGGGACAGGGGTACTTCTCTGGGGCCAACGTCCTGACTTTC. It is translated as CAISGVGQGYFSGANVLTF.

This clone turned up a few times. This chain joins TRBV3-1 (or the pseudogene TRBV3-2) and TRBJ2-4, with D perhaps matching TRBD1 (6 bases). The CDR3 spans 15 residues. Germline lookup yields CDR1 LGHDT and CDR2 YNNKEL (reference sequence). Between the trimmed V and J ends, which lost 3 bases and 4 bases, there was a span of 13 bases. The CDR3 loop is CASSQLQGTKNIQYF. CDR3 nucleotides: TGTGCCAGCAGCCAGCTACAGGGAACTAAAAACATTCAGTACTTC.

This chain links TRBV7-9 with TRBJ2-3; perhaps TRBD2 as D (6 bases). This CDR3 region has 16 residues. From germline, CDR1 is SEHNR and CDR2 FQNEAQ (reference sequence). The V end lost 5 bases, the J end lost 2 bases, and 17 bases lay between the germline ends. In nucleotides, the CDR3 is TGTGCCAGCAGCCCGGACTACAGTAAATACACAGATACGCAGTATTTT. This gives the protein CASSPDYSKYTDTQYF.

V usage is TRBV4-1 and J usage is TRBJ2-7; 7 bases match TRBD1. The CDR3 extends over 14 amino acids. Germline V gene sequence: CDR1 MGHRA, CDR2 YSYEKL. Trimming took 4 bases from V and 9 from J; bases not matched to a gene: 12. CDR3 DNA: TGCGCCAGCAGCCGCACGGGACAGACAGGATTGCAGTACTTC. This sequence encodes CASSRTGQTGLQYF.

This chain joins TRBV5-1 and TRBJ1-4; 7 nucleotides align to TRBD1. The CDR3 has 14 amino acids. Germline V gives CDR1 SGHRS, CDR2 YFSETQ. The V and J ends lost 3 bases and 4 bases, in that order; junction bases with no gene match: 3. The chain's CDR3 is CASSSDRFNEKLFF. The CDR3 coding sequence is TGCGCCAGCAGCTCGGACAGGTTTAATGAAAAACTGTTTTTT.

This clone was found once. The chain employs TRBV19 and TRBJ2-5; no firm D call. This CDR3 region has 13 residues. The germline CDR1 and CDR2 sequences are LNHDA and SQIVND (reference sequence). Deletions cut 5 bases from V and 2 bases from J, with 9 bases between. CDR3 residues: CASSQRGQETQYF. CDR3 sequence (DNA): TGTGCCAGTAGTCAAAGAGGACAAGAGACCCAGTACTTC.

CDR3 region: CASSQVHRGRNTEAFF. CDR3 nucleotides: TGTGCCAGCAGCCAAGTCCATAGGGGGCGAAACACTGAAGCTTTCTTT. This sequence joins TRBV3-1 (or the pseudogene TRBV3-2) and TRBJ1-1; 7 bases are a match to TRBD1. Germline assignment: CDR1 LGHDT and CDR2 YNNKEL (reference sequence). The CDR3 totals 16 residues. With 1 base clipped from V and 2 bases from J, the junction kept 7 bases outside the gene matches.

The CDR3, as DNA: TGTGCCAGCTCACCACCTTCAGCTAGCGGTTACGAGCAGTACTTC. Its translation: CASSPPSASGYEQYF. The gene calls are TRBV18 and TRBJ2-7, with TRBD2 matching 7 bases. This CDR3 is 15 amino acids long. Per germline, CDR1 KGHSH and CDR2 LQKENI. V gave up 0 bases and J gave up 4 bases; unmatched junction bases: 6. The full variable domain, in which reference TRBV18 and TRBJ2-7 provide the parts outside the CDR3, is NAGVMQNPRHLVRRRGQEARLRCSPMKGHSHVYWYRQLPEEGLKFMVYLQKENIIDESGMPKERFSAEFPKEGPSILRIQQVVRGDSAAYFCASSPPSASGYEQYFGPGTRLTVT.

The CDR3 sequence is CASSLTGTQAFF. CDR3 sequence (DNA): TGTGCCAGCAGCCTAACAGGGACCCAAGCTTTCTTT. The V gene is TRBV7-8, the J gene TRBJ1-1, with D possibly TRBD1 on 6 matching bases. The CDR3 contains 12 residues. With 5 bases removed from V and 9 bases from J, the gap between germline ends came to 13 bases. CDR1 is SGHVS and CDR2 is FQNEAQ in the germline V gene.

This chain uses TRBV29-1 with TRBJ2-1; D perhaps matches TRBD2 (6 bases). The germline CDR1 and CDR2 sequences are SQVTM and ANQGSEA. CDR3 length: 14 residues. Trimming took 5 bases from V and 0 from J, leaving 11 bases between them. The CDR3 loop is CSVSGRASYNEQFF. In DNA, the CDR3 is TGCAGCGTTTCCGGGAGAGCCTCCTACAATGAGCAGTTCTTC.

J is TRBJ2-1 and V is TRBV9; the match to TRBD2 covers 9 bases. The CDR3 covers 15 residues. The ends lost 4 bases at V and 6 bases at J; junction bases unmatched: 8. The V gene's germline CDR1 is SGDLS and CDR2 YYNGEE. CDR3 sequence: CASSPSSGSSNEQFF. DNA for the CDR3: TGTGCCAGCAGCCCTAGTAGCGGGAGCTCCAATGAGCAGTTCTTC.

This clone occurred once. This chain uses TRBV11-2 with TRBJ2-7; tentatively, D is TRBD1 (5 bases). The CDR3 extends over 14 amino acids. The V gene's germline CDR1 is SGHAT and CDR2 FQNNGV. The V and J ends lost 3 bases and 7 bases respectively, with 16 bases between them. The CDR3 bases are TGTGCCAGCAGCTTGGCCCAGGGTTTTGGAGAGCAGTACTTC. This sequence encodes CASSLAQGFGEQYF. The whole variable domain, filled in from reference TRBV11-2 and TRBJ2-7, reads EAGVAQSPRYKIIEKRQSVAFWCNPISGHATLYWYQQILGQGPKLLIQFQNNGVVDDSQLPKDRFSAERLKGVDSTLKIQPAKLEDSAVYLCASSLAQGFGEQYFGPGTRLTVT.

The chain has TRBV6-5 and TRBJ2-1; D gene ambiguous. The V gene's germline CDR1 is MNHEY and CDR2 SVGAGI. The CDR3 extends over 11 amino acids. V lost 6 bases and J 10 bases, leaving 10 bases between the germline ends. CDR3 sequence: CASRLFEEQFF. For the CDR3, the DNA is TGTGCCAGCAGGCTCTTCGAGGAGCAGTTCTTC.

The rearrangement uses TRBV7-6 and TRBJ2-2; D gene uncertain. The CDR3 extends over 17 amino acids. Germline V CDR1 and CDR2: SGHVS, FNYEAQ. Trimming took 3 bases from V and 0 from J, leaving 14 bases between them. CDR3 sequence reads: CASSFRAWSANTGELFF. As DNA, the CDR3 is TGTGCCAGCAGCTTCCGCGCTTGGAGCGCGAACACCGGGGAGCTGTTTTTT.